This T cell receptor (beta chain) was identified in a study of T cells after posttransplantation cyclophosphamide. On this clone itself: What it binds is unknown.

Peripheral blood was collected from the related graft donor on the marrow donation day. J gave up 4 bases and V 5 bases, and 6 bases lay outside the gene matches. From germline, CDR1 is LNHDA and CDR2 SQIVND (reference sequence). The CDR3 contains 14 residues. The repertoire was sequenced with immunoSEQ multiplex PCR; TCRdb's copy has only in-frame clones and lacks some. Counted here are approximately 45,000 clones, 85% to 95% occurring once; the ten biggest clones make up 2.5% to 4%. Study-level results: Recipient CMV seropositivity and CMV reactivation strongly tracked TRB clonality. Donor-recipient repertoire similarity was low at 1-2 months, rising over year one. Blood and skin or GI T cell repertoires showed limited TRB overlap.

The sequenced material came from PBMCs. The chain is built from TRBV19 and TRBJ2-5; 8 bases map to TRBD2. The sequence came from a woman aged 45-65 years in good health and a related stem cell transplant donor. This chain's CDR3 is CASSQREGGETQYF. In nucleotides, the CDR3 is TGTGCCAGTAGTCAACGGGAGGGCGGAGAGACCCAGTACTTC. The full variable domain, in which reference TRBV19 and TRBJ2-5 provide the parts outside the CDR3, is DGGITQSPKYLFRKEGQNVTLSCEQNLNHDAMYWYRQDPGQGLRLIYYSQIVNDFQKGDIAEGYSVSREKKESFPLTVTSAQKNPTAFYLCASSQREGGETQYFGPGTRLLVL.